What follows describes a single T cell receptor beta chain. Its antigen remains unidentified. The data derive from a study of blood T cells in healthy people across ages. Whole-study results and caveats: Comparison with aged donors showed that long-lived donors had more naive CD4+ cells and higher diversity.

Alongside a J-beta primer mix, a sample-barcoded 5' primer served in a second PCR lasting roughly 6 to 12 cycles. TCRdb ran MiXCR on the 5' RACE reads and lists one entry per CDR3 protein. The data show 1.5 million to 2 million distinct CDR3 sequences, around 50% seen once. The CDR3 sequence is 17 residues long. The germline CDR1 and CDR2 sequences are SGHRS and YFSETQ. Those donating, healthy Caucasian individuals from Russia, were aged roughly 6 to 90. The material sequenced was blood. The rearrangement joins TRBV5-1 to TRBJ2-1; 9 bases line up with TRBD2. The J call is uncertain, as TRBJ2-7 better fits the DNA end. The sequence derives from a woman aged 40 to 50 in good health. CDR3 loop: CASSLGNLAGDSYEQYF. The CDR3 DNA reads as TGCGCCAGCAGCTTGGGAAATTTAGCGGGGGACTCCTACGAGCAGTACTTC.